The 12 T cell receptor beta chains below all came from one sample that was sequenced in a study of cytotoxic CD8 clonotypes in ibrutinib-treated CLL (dated by TCRdb to the early 2020s). Libraries were made using the immunoSEQ multiplex PCR assay. TCRdb holds this immuneACCESS table with in-frame rearrangements only. Some clones are missing; in checked studies, unresolved V genes explain under half, and the rest has no known cause. The sample data list about 84,000 clones, and more than 70% of these were observed just once. The ten largest account for about 5.8% of the sample. Here the sequenced sample was PBMCs, taken before ibrutinib treatment. These receptor sequences come from a human donor with chronic lymphocytic leukemia.

The chain uses TRBV6-6 and TRBJ1-2; no clear D gene. Trimming took 10 bases from V and 0 from J, leaving 15 bases between them. This CDR3 contains 14 residues. Germline V lookup: CDR1 MNHNY, CDR2 SVGAGI (reference sequence). CDR3 residues: CATTRTEANYGYTF. The CDR3 DNA reads as TGTGCCACAACGAGGACCGAAGCTAACTATGGCTACACCTTC.

The chain employs TRBV2 and TRBJ1-5; TRBD1 agrees at 8 bases. The J segment lost 6 bases and the V segment lost 4 bases, leaving 11 bases of the junction unmatched. Germline values: CDR1 SNHLY, CDR2 FYNNEI. This CDR3 is built from 16 residues. In DNA, the CDR3 is TGTGCCAGCAGTGGGACAGGGTTTGGGTATGGTCAGCCCCAGCATTTT. Amino acids: CASSGTGFGYGQPQHF.

This clone was seen only a few times. The chain joins TRBV18 to TRBJ1-5; unclear D gene. Trimming cost V 3 bases and J 6 bases, with 9 bases left between them. The CDR3 is 13 amino acids. Germline V lookup: CDR1 KGHSH, CDR2 LQKENI. CDR3 protein: CASSPDWGQPQHF. CDR3 in DNA: TGTGCCAGCTCACCTGACTGGGGTCAGCCCCAGCATTTT.

This sequence joins TRBV6-5 and TRBJ1-2, with TRBD1 identical over 7 bases. V gave up 0 bases and J gave up 6 bases; unmatched junction bases: 4. CDR3 size: 14 residues. In germline, CDR1 is MNHEY, CDR2 SVGAGI. For the CDR3, the DNA is TGTGCCAGCAGTTACTCGCTTACAGGGGATGGCTACACCTTC. Translated, it gives CASSYSLTGDGYTF.

V usage is TRBV5-1 and J usage is TRBJ2-7, with D possibly being TRBD2 (6 bases). Germline lookup yields CDR1 SGHRS and CDR2 YFSETQ. Trimming left V 3 bases short and J 5 bases short, with 18 bases between. The CDR3 has 15 amino acids. The DNA of the CDR3 is TGCGCCAGCAGCTCGGCATTAGGAGGGCCTAACGAGCAGTACTTC. Translated: CASSSALGGPNEQYF. Looking up the rest from reference TRBV5-1 and TRBJ2-7 gives the full variable domain: KAGVTQTPRYLIKTRGQQVTLSCSPISGHRSVSWYQQTPGQGLQFLFEYFSETQRNKGNFPGRFSGRQFSNSRSEMNVSTLELGDSALYLCASSSALGGPNEQYFGPGTRLTVT.

The CDR3 region is CASSVGISGMFTDTQYF. The CDR3 nucleotides are TGTGCCAGCAGCGTAGGGATTAGCGGGATGTTCACAGATACGCAGTATTTT. This chain uses TRBV9 with TRBJ2-3; the match to TRBD2 covers 8 bases. The CDR3 runs 17 residues. Germline V gene sequence: CDR1 SGDLS, CDR2 YYNGEE. V trimming: 0 bases; J trimming: 2 bases; junction bases outside the gene matches: 8.

The V and J genes are TRBV6-5 and TRBJ1-6; D may be TRBD1 (6 bases). V was clipped by 4 bases and J by 6 bases, with 13 bases between them. The germline V gene has CDR1 MNHEY and CDR2 SVGAGI. This CDR3 has 15 amino acids. In nucleotides, the CDR3 is TGTGCCAGCAGTTCACCGAACAGGGTTAATTCACCCCTCCACTTT. Amino acid sequence: CASSSPNRVNSPLHF.

The chain is built from TRBV30 and TRBJ2-1; 14 bases match TRBD2. With V trimmed by 1 base and J by 9 bases, 5 bases remained unmatched. Germline V lookup: CDR1 GTSNPN, CDR2 SVGIG (reference sequence). The length of the CDR3 is 15 residues. CDR3: CAWSGGLAGVGEQFF. As DNA, the CDR3 is TGTGCCTGGAGTGGGGGACTAGCGGGAGTGGGTGAGCAGTTCTTC.

V gene TRBV10-3 combines with J gene TRBJ1-1; 10 positions match TRBD1. Germline V gives CDR1 ENHRY, CDR2 SYGVKD. This CDR3 has 16 amino acids. After removal of 2 bases from V and 6 bases from J, the junction contained 9 bases not matched to a gene. The CDR3 sequence is CAISEIPGQGLPEAFF. The CDR3 coding sequence is TGTGCCATCAGTGAGATACCGGGACAGGGGTTGCCTGAAGCTTTCTTT.

The chain employs TRBV27 and TRBJ2-7, with 10 nucleotides matching TRBD1. Germline lookup yields CDR1 MNHEY and CDR2 SMNVEV (reference sequence). The junction had 10 bases not matched to a gene; V was cut back by 2 bases and J by 6 bases. This CDR3 is built from 16 residues. The chain's CDR3 is CASSLNRGTGVLEQYF. The CDR3 DNA sequence: TGTGCCAGCAGTTTAAATCGGGGGACAGGGGTTCTCGAGCAGTACTTC.

The sample holds one count of this clone. The chain is built from TRBV28 and TRBJ2-7, with D uncertain. Germline-derived CDR1 and CDR2 are MDHEN and SYDVKM. Trimming left V 7 bases short and J 0 bases short, with 7 bases between. This CDR3 comprises 12 residues. This CDR3 is CASTSHSYEQYF. CDR3 nucleotides: TGTGCCAGCACCTCCCACTCCTACGAGCAGTACTTC.

This clone was detected only a few times. The V and J genes are TRBV5-8 and TRBJ2-7; D remains ambiguous. V lost 5 bases, J lost 5 bases, and 14 bases lay in between. Germline V lookup: CDR1 SGHTS, CDR2 YDEGEE. The CDR3 runs to 13 residues. The CDR3 DNA sequence: TGTGCCAGCAGTTATTATAACAGAAACGAGCAGTACTTC. Translating it yields CASSYYNRNEQYF.